This T cell receptor beta chain was sequenced during a study of cytomegalovirus exposure and HLA in healthy donors. Amplification used 60 Vbeta primers and 13 Jbeta primers. Sequencing used immunoSEQ multiplex PCR; TCRdb keeps in-frame clones, though not all of them. The sample gives some 150,000 clones, roughly 79% of which show up once; about 13% is in the top ten. This CDR3 has 15 amino acids. Losses at the gene ends were 7 bases for V and 0 bases for J; bases not matched to a gene: 5. Germline V lookup: CDR1 SNHLY, CDR2 FYNNEI. V gene TRBV2 combines with J gene TRBJ1-4, with 7 bases aligning to TRBD1. The TCR was taken from a woman between 50 and 59 years old in good health and CMV-seronegative. The material sequenced was PBMCs. The CDR3, as DNA: TGTGCCAGCACTCGAACAGGGGCAACTAATGAAAAACTGTTTTTT. Protein product: CASTRTGATNEKLFF.